The source of this TCR beta chain is a study of Tregs in tolerant kidney transplant recipients. Libraries were prepared by immunoSEQ multiplex PCR; TCRdb keeps only in-frame clonotypes and omits some of them. There are about 240,000 clones in the sample; approximately 84% occur only once, and roughly 0.67% lies in the top ten. Germline-derived CDR1 and CDR2 are SGDLS and YYNGEE. CDR3 length: 14 residues. The germline V and J ends were trimmed by 0 bases and 4 bases, with 10 bases remaining between them. This clone has only a few counts. This chain joins TRBV9 and TRBJ1-1; a possible D gene is TRBD1 (5 bases). The sequence came from a human donor in good health. Sequenced sample: CD4+ T cells from blood. The CDR3 region is CASSVAEGFTEAFF. In DNA, the CDR3 is TGTGCCAGCAGCGTAGCTGAGGGGTTCACTGAAGCTTTCTTT.